The 13 T cell receptor beta chains in this list originate from one sample, sequenced in a study of T cell clones after liver transplantation. Generated by immunoSEQ multiplex PCR, the TCRdb table keeps only in-frame clones and is missing some. Here the sample spans roughly 17,000 clones, more than 75% being singletons. The sample was CD8+ T cells from blood, taken about 50 months after liver transplant. All receptors derive from a human patient who received a liver transplant. Some T cells may possibly be graft donor cells.

The chain links TRBV6-5 to TRBJ2-2; 8 nucleotides align to TRBD2. Germline V CDR1 and CDR2: MNHEY, SVGAGI. Losses at the gene ends were 0 bases for V and 4 bases for J; bases not matched to a gene: 4. The CDR3 runs to 16 residues. The CDR3 here is CASSYSTGGATGELFF. CDR3 DNA sequence: TGTGCCAGCAGTTACTCGACGGGGGGGGCCACCGGGGAGCTGTTTTTT.

The chain uses TRBV19 and TRBJ1-1; no clear D. Germline-derived CDR1 and CDR2 are LNHDA and SQIVND (reference sequence). This CDR3 region has 12 residues. V lost 3 bases to trimming and J lost 0 bases, with 2 bases between them. CDR3 DNA sequence: TGTGCCAGTAGTATTGTGAACACTGAAGCTTTCTTT. Amino acid sequence: CASSIVNTEAFF.

V and J are TRBV10-3 and TRBJ1-6; 9 nucleotides agree with TRBD1. The CDR3 has 16 amino acids. CDR1 and CDR2 from the germline V gene are ENHRY and SYGVKD. V was clipped by 2 bases and J by 9 bases; unmatched bases: 8. CDR3 in amino acids: CAISEIGTGRGSPLHF. CDR3 DNA sequence: TGTGCCATCAGTGAGATTGGGACAGGGCGGGGTTCACCCCTCCACTTT.

The chain has TRBV27 and TRBJ1-1; possible D gene TRBD1, 6 bases. With 2 bases removed from V and 4 bases from J, the gap between germline ends came to 8 bases. The CDR3 has 13 amino acids. Germline assignment: CDR1 MNHEY and CDR2 SMNVEV (reference sequence). The CDR3 DNA reads as TGTGCCAGCAGTTTAAGGGGGAGCACTGAAGCTTTCTTT. Translated, it gives CASSLRGSTEAFF.

Ten or more counts support this clone. V gene TRBV5-1 combines with J gene TRBJ2-5; D may be TRBD1 (5 bases). The CDR3 spans 15 residues. Trimming left V 3 bases short and J 4 bases short, with 16 bases between. CDR1 and CDR2 from the germline V gene are SGHRS and YFSETQ. The CDR3 is CASSSPSDSRETQYF. CDR3 in DNA: TGCGCCAGCAGCTCCCCTTCCGACAGTCGAGAGACCCAGTACTTC.

The chain joins TRBV6-1 to TRBJ2-2; 11 positions match TRBD2. The CDR3 loop spans 15 amino acids. Germline V gives CDR1 MNHNS, CDR2 SASEGT. The J segment lost 5 bases and the V segment lost 4 bases, leaving 3 bases of the junction unmatched. The CDR3 sequence: CASSATSGETGELFF. Written as DNA, the CDR3 is TGTGCCAGCAGTGCGACTAGCGGGGAAACCGGGGAGCTGTTTTTT.

Here the CDR3 reads CASSLERVYYEQYF. The CDR3 DNA reads as TGTGCCAGCAGCTTAGAACGGGTCTACTACGAGCAGTACTTC. This chain connects TRBV11-2 to TRBJ2-7; no clear D. The CDR3 sequence is 14 residues long. Per germline, CDR1 SGHAT and CDR2 FQNNGV. Trimming pared 0 bases from V and 3 bases from J, leaving 9 bases between.

The chain carries TRBV2 and TRBJ2-6, with D maybe TRBD1 (5 bases). The CDR3 extends over 14 amino acids. V lost 7 bases and J lost 0, with 7 bases in between. Germline loops: CDR1 SNHLY, CDR2 FYNNEI. CDR3 in amino acids: CASKGFSGANVLTF. In DNA form, the CDR3 reads TGTGCCAGCAAGGGGTTCTCTGGGGCCAACGTCCTGACTTTC.

The chain has TRBV13 and TRBJ2-7; a possible D gene is TRBD1 (5 bases). Germline lookup yields CDR1 PRHDT and CDR2 FYEKMQ (reference sequence). This CDR3 comprises 15 residues. V lost 6 bases and J 2 bases, leaving 17 bases between the germline ends. CDR3 in amino acids: CASRNWGGIPYEQYF. In nucleotides, the CDR3 is TGTGCCAGCAGGAATTGGGGCGGAATCCCCTACGAGCAGTACTTC.

This chain connects TRBV14 to TRBJ1-1, with D hard to call. From germline, CDR1 is SGHDN and CDR2 FVKESK. The CDR3 contains 12 residues. V gave up 1 base and J gave up 6 bases, with 6 bases separating them. The CDR3 nucleotides read TGTGCCAGCAGCCAAGGTCGGGCTGAAGCTTTCTTT. Amino acid sequence: CASSQGRAEAFF.

This chain connects TRBV14 to TRBJ1-5; no reliable D call. The CDR3 runs 13 residues. Per germline, CDR1 SGHDN and CDR2 FVKESK. The V end lost 0 bases, the J end lost 4 bases, and 4 bases lay between the germline ends. CDR3 sequence reads: CASSQESNQPQHF. In DNA form, the CDR3 reads TGTGCCAGCAGCCAAGAAAGTAATCAGCCCCAGCATTTT. Drawing the rest from reference TRBV14 and TRBJ1-5, the complete variable domain is EAGVTQFPSHSVIEKGQTVTLRCDPISGHDNLYWYRRVMGKEIKFLLHFVKESKQDESGMPNNRFLAERTGGTYSTLKVQPAELEDSGVYFCASSQESNQPQHFGDGTRLSIL.

The chain combines TRBV10-3 with TRBJ2-7; D is unresolved. Looked up from germline, CDR1 is ENHRY and CDR2 is SYGVKD. There are 14 residues in the CDR3. V lost 2 bases, J lost 4 bases, and 12 bases lay in between. CDR3 sequence (DNA): TGTGCCATCAGTGAGGGGGTCGCAAAATACGAGCAGTACTTC. Translation: CAISEGVAKYEQYF.

By sample share, this clone is medium-sized. This chain uses TRBV11-2 with TRBJ1-1, with unresolved D. The CDR3 length is 16 residues. Trimming took 5 bases from V and 0 from J, leaving 16 bases between them. Germline-derived CDR1 and CDR2 are SGHAT and FQNNGV. CDR3 residues: CASSPGEELMNTEAFF. The CDR3 nucleotides are TGTGCCAGCAGCCCTGGGGAAGAACTGATGAACACTGAAGCTTTCTTT. The full variable domain, its missing parts supplied by reference TRBV11-2 and TRBJ1-1, is EAGVAQSPRYKIIEKRQSVAFWCNPISGHATLYWYQQILGQGPKLLIQFQNNGVVDDSQLPKDRFSAERLKGVDSTLKIQPAKLEDSAVYLCASSPGEELMNTEAFFGQGTRLTVV.